The 14 T cell receptor beta chains given below trace back to one sample, sequenced in a study of chemoradiotherapy in HPV16-positive cancers. The table came from immunoSEQ multiplex PCR; TCRdb's copy has only in-frame clones and leaves some out. Among some 8,600 clones listed, around 75% were seen once. This sample was taken from a patient who underwent chemoradiotherapy. These receptors were taken from a human donor with HPV-associated anogenital cancer.

This clone was seen a single time. The chain links TRBV28 to TRBJ2-3, with a tentative D call TRBD2 (5 bases). The CDR3 is 18 residues long. Germline-derived CDR1 and CDR2 are MDHEN and SYDVKM. The V and J ends lost 4 bases and 3 bases respectively, with 23 bases between them. The CDR3 is CASSSLSRAPTSTDTQYF. The CDR3 nucleotides read TGTGCCAGCAGTTCCCTATCGCGGGCCCCGACGAGTACAGATACGCAGTATTTT.

The rearrangement links TRBV10-3 to TRBJ2-5, with D perhaps matching TRBD1 (5 bases). This CDR3 comprises 15 residues. The ends were cut back, 7 bases at V and 4 bases at J, with 19 bases in the middle. Germline CDR1 reads ENHRY; CDR2 reads SYGVKD. This CDR3 is CAITQTDSPIETQYF. The CDR3 DNA reads as TGTGCCATCACTCAGACTGACAGCCCAATAGAGACCCAGTACTTC.

This clone has only one observation. The rearrangement joins TRBV7-2 to TRBJ2-1, with a possible D match to TRBD2 (5 bases). Germline values: CDR1 SGHTA, CDR2 FQGNSA. CDR3 length: 14 amino acids. Deletions cut 2 bases from V and 7 bases from J, with 12 bases between. CDR3 sequence reads: CASSLRGFGNEQFF. The DNA of the CDR3 is TGTGCCAGCAGCTTACGCGGGTTCGGGAATGAGCAGTTCTTC.

This chain connects TRBV7-2 to TRBJ2-2; 12 bases align to TRBD2. V shed 4 bases, J shed 4 bases, and the junction held 10 bases outside the gene matches. The germline CDR1 and CDR2 sequences are SGHTA and FQGNSA. The CDR3 is made up of 18 amino acids. The chain's CDR3 is CASSYGLAGPLSTGELFF. The CDR3 DNA sequence: TGTGCCAGCAGCTACGGACTAGCGGGGCCCCTCAGCACCGGGGAGCTGTTTTTT. Filled out from reference TRBV7-2 and TRBJ2-2, the complete variable domain reads GAGVSQSPSNKVTEKGKDVELRCDPISGHTALYWYRQSLGQGLEFLIYFQGNSAPDKSGLPSDRFSAERTGGSVSTLTIQRTQQEDSAVYLCASSYGLAGPLSTGELFFGEGSRLTVL.

This chain uses TRBV28 with TRBJ2-7; TRBD2 aligns across 9 bases. With V trimmed by 1 base and J by 4 bases, 5 bases remained unmatched. Germline CDR1 reads MDHEN; CDR2 reads SYDVKM. The CDR3 runs to 15 residues. The CDR3 is CASSLSRGGGYEQYF. In nucleotides, the CDR3 is TGTGCCAGCAGTTTATCGCGGGGGGGCGGGTACGAGCAGTACTTC. The complete variable domain, with remaining parts taken from reference TRBV28 and TRBJ2-7, reads DVKVTQSSRYLVKRTGEKVFLECVQDMDHENMFWYRQDPGLGLRLIYFSYDVKMKEKGDIPEGYSVSREKKERFSLILESASTNQTSMYLCASSLSRGGGYEQYFGPGTRLTVT.

V and J are TRBV9 and TRBJ1-2, with TRBD1 identical over 9 bases. Looked up from germline, CDR1 is SGDLS and CDR2 is YYNGEE. V lost 0 bases, J lost 7 bases, and 1 base stayed unmatched. CDR3 size: 13 residues. This CDR3 reads CASSVEGQGGYTF. The CDR3 bases are TGTGCCAGCAGCGTAGAGGGACAGGGTGGCTACACCTTC.

The J gene is TRBJ2-7, the V gene TRBV19; 10 bases map to TRBD1. V shed 5 bases and J 2 bases; nucleotides not matched to a gene: 6. The CDR3 covers 15 residues. The germline CDR1 and CDR2 sequences are LNHDA and SQIVND (reference sequence). CDR3 bases: TGTGCCAGTAGTTCCCAGGGACAGGGGACCTACGAGCAGTACTTC. Translating it yields CASSSQGQGTYEQYF.

The gene calls are TRBV13 and TRBJ2-7; D tentatively fits TRBD1 or TRBD2 (6 bases each). This CDR3 has 14 residues. The V and J ends lost 4 bases and 3 bases respectively, with 13 bases between them. In germline, CDR1 is PRHDT, CDR2 FYEKMQ (reference sequence). This CDR3 is CASSSRRGDYEQYF. The CDR3 DNA follows: TGTGCCAGCAGCTCTAGGAGGGGGGACTACGAGCAGTACTTC.

This clone was picked up a small number of times. The chain has TRBV5-4 and TRBJ2-2; TRBD1 or TRBD2 may be the D gene (6 bases each). The CDR3 totals 15 residues. Germline CDR1 SGHNT, CDR2 YYREEE (reference sequence). Trimming took off 1 base at V and 5 bases at J, with 12 bases between the two ends. The CDR3 loop is CASSLRGGGTGELFF. The CDR3 nucleotides are TGTGCCAGCAGCTTGCGAGGGGGAGGTACCGGGGAGCTGTTTTTT. The variable domain in full, with the rest retrieved from reference TRBV5-4 and TRBJ2-2, is ETGVTQSPTHLIKTRGQQVTLRCSSQSGHNTVSWYQQALGQGPQFIFQYYREEENGRGNFPPRFSGLQFPNYSSELNVNALELDDSALYLCASSLRGGGTGELFFGEGSRLTVL.

The chain employs TRBV21-1 and TRBJ2-1. TRBV21-1 is flagged as a pseudogene. CDR3 length: 14 amino acids. This chain's CDR3 is CASSKIGPYNEQFF. As DNA, the CDR3 is TGTGCCAGCAGCAAAATAGGGCCCTACAATGAGCAGTTCTTC.

V is TRBV10-2 and J is TRBJ1-1; the D is unclear. The V end lost 7 bases, the J end lost 2 bases, and 14 bases lay between the germline ends. Germline lookup yields CDR1 WSHSY and CDR2 SAAADI. The CDR3 is made up of 14 amino acids. CDR3 residues: CASTHPPENTEAFF. CDR3 bases: TGCGCCAGCACCCACCCCCCGGAAAACACTGAAGCTTTCTTT.

This clone was seen a few times. CDR3 nucleotide sequence: TGTGCCAGCAGCCCATCTAGGGGGGAAAAACTGTTTTTT. Its translation: CASSPSRGEKLFF. V is TRBV7-9 and J is TRBJ1-4, with D tentatively TRBD1 (6 bases). Germline CDR1 reads SEHNR; CDR2 reads FQNEAQ (reference sequence). V lost 5 bases and J lost 8, with 12 bases in between. The CDR3 is 13 residues long.

This clone occurred once. The rearrangement uses TRBV5-4 and TRBJ2-3; 7 bases line up with TRBD1. Unmatched junction bases numbered 1, after V lost 2 bases and J lost 1 base. This CDR3 is 14 amino acids long. The germline gives CDR1 SGHNT, CDR2 YYREEE (reference sequence). The CDR3 DNA reads as TGTGCCAGCAGCTTCGACAGGGGCACAGATACGCAGTATTTT. This encodes CASSFDRGTDTQYF.

In this sample, this clone turned up a few times. This chain joins TRBV2 and TRBJ2-2; D might be TRBD2 (6 bases). V lost 7 bases, J lost 0 bases, and 9 bases lay in between. The CDR3 spans 14 residues. Germline V gene lookup returns CDR1 SNHLY and CDR2 FYNNEI. The CDR3 is CASKGTSNTGELFF. CDR3 in DNA: TGTGCCAGCAAAGGGACTTCGAACACCGGGGAGCTGTTTTTT.